Below, 32 T cell receptor beta chains from the same sample are listed, as sequenced in a study of glioma-infiltrating T cells after dendritic cell vaccination. Profiled with immunoSEQ multiplex PCR; TCRdb holds only in-frame clones, not every one. The table records tens of thousands of clones, 85% of them present only once. Stated time point: after dendritic cell vaccination, including at tumor progression/relapse. The sample consisted of blood, taken after dendritic cell vaccination. The receptor source for this set is a human donor with glioblastoma.

The chain employs TRBV7-9 and TRBJ1-3; D unresolved. V was cut by 1 base and J by 0 bases, with 13 bases left in between. Per germline, CDR1 SEHNR and CDR2 FQNEAQ (reference sequence). The CDR3 contains 17 residues. The CDR3 sequence: CASSLGRTGVSGNTIYF. The CDR3 DNA follows: TGTGCCAGCAGCTTAGGTCGGACTGGTGTCTCTGGAAACACCATATATTTT.

In its sample, this clone was seen once. The chain couples TRBV7-2 to TRBJ2-7; TRBD2 matches at 10 bases. The CDR3 is 14 residues long. The junction had 6 bases not matched to a gene; V was cut back by 5 bases and J by 5 bases. Germline V gene lookup returns CDR1 SGHTA and CDR2 FQGNSA. The CDR3 sequence is CASSEVAGGDEQYF. CDR3 bases: TGTGCCAGCAGCGAAGTAGCGGGAGGCGACGAGCAGTACTTC.

This clone was counted a few times. This chain connects TRBV6-5 to TRBJ1-6, with 9 bases identical to TRBD1. The CDR3 sequence is 14 residues long. Germline CDR1 reads MNHEY; CDR2 reads SVGAGI. Unmatched junction bases numbered 6, after V lost 6 bases and J lost 9 bases. The CDR3 region has the DNA TGTGCCAGCAGACAGGGGGCAGATAGTTCACCCCTCCACTTT. Amino acid sequence: CASRQGADSSPLHF.

The table lists this clone with a count of one. The chain joins TRBV7-2 to TRBJ2-7; D perhaps matches TRBD2 (5 bases). The germline V gene has CDR1 SGHTA and CDR2 FQGNSA. Trimming took 0 bases from V and 0 from J, leaving 9 bases between them. CDR3 length equals 15 residues. The CDR3: CASSLAGGSSYEQYF. The CDR3 DNA reads as TGTGCCAGCAGCTTAGCTGGCGGGTCCTCCTACGAGCAGTACTTC.

This clone was counted at least ten times. The chain couples TRBV23-1 to TRBJ1-5; D is perhaps TRBD1 (6 bases). TRBV23-1 is an open reading frame whose function is uncertain. CDR3 length equals 14 residues. V dropped 7 bases and J dropped 3 bases, with 13 bases sitting between them. The chain's CDR3 is CASTPPGHNQPQHF. As DNA, the CDR3 is TGCGCCAGCACACCCCCGGGACACAATCAGCCCCAGCATTTT.

This rearrangement joins TRBV11-2 to TRBJ2-5, with 11 positions matching TRBD2. This CDR3 region has 15 residues. CDR1 and CDR2 (germline): SGHAT, FQNNGV. Trimming took 5 bases from V and 4 from J; bases not matched to a gene: 6. CDR3 loop: CASSPGTSGLETQYF. The CDR3 coding sequence is TGTGCCAGCAGCCCGGGGACTAGCGGACTAGAGACCCAGTACTTC.

The chain combines TRBV28 with TRBJ2-1; 7 bases are shared with TRBD2. V gave up 5 bases and J gave up 2 bases; unmatched junction bases: 12. The CDR3 totals 17 residues. Per germline, CDR1 MDHEN and CDR2 SYDVKM. The CDR3 sequence: CASSQFPGGFTYNEQFF. The DNA for the CDR3 is TGTGCCAGCAGTCAGTTCCCCGGGGGGTTTACCTACAATGAGCAGTTCTTC. The full variable domain, rest sourced from reference TRBV28 and TRBJ2-1, is DVKVTQSSRYLVKRTGEKVFLECVQDMDHENMFWYRQDPGLGLRLIYFSYDVKMKEKGDIPEGYSVSREKKERFSLILESASTNQTSMYLCASSQFPGGFTYNEQFFGPGTRLTVL.

About this clone itself: Other nucleotide sequences from this sample produce the same CDR3. The chain recombines TRBV25-1 with TRBJ2-7; 10 positions agree with TRBD2. J gave up 3 bases and V 6 bases, and 5 bases lay outside the gene matches. There are 14 residues in the CDR3. Per germline, CDR1 MGHDK and CDR2 SYGVNS. CDR3 coding DNA: TGTGCCAGCAGACCTAGCGGGGGAGACTACGAGCAGTACTTC. Translating gives CASRPSGGDYEQYF.

This clone has a single count. The chain has TRBV2 and TRBJ2-3, with 7 bases identical to TRBD2. Trimming took 1 base from V and 0 from J; bases not matched to a gene: 10. This CDR3 is built from 18 residues. Germline CDR1 is SNHLY and CDR2 is FYNNEI. The CDR3 loop reads CASSEVAGEPSSTDTQYF. The CDR3, as DNA: TGTGCCAGCAGTGAAGTGGCGGGGGAGCCGTCCAGCACAGATACGCAGTATTTT.

This rearrangement joins TRBV6-5 to TRBJ1-2; unclear D gene. Germline CDR1 is MNHEY and CDR2 is SVGAGI. V gave up 0 bases and J gave up 8 bases, with 10 bases separating them. This CDR3 is built from 13 residues. The CDR3 here is CASSYSLRYGYTF. The CDR3, as DNA: TGTGCCAGCAGTTACTCGTTACGGTACGGCTACACCTTC.

CDR3 residues: CASSQYRDSSEAFF. In nucleotides, the CDR3 is TGTGCCAGCAGCCAATACCGGGACAGTAGTGAAGCTTTCTTT. The V and J genes are TRBV4-2 and TRBJ1-1; 7 bases are a match to TRBD1. Per the germline V gene, CDR1 is LGHNA and CDR2 is YNFKEQ. The V and J ends lost 2 bases and 7 bases, in that order; junction bases with no gene match: 7. This CDR3 comprises 14 residues.

The sample holds a few counts of this clone. This sequence joins TRBV2 and TRBJ1-3; maybe TRBD1 (5 bases). The V gene lost 8 bases and the J gene lost 0 bases, with 14 bases spanning the gap. This CDR3 region has 15 residues. Germline CDR1 reads SNHLY; CDR2 reads FYNNEI. This CDR3 reads CASGPQAYSGNTIYF. CDR3 sequence (DNA): TGTGCCAGCGGCCCACAGGCCTACTCTGGAAACACCATATATTTT.

This chain connects TRBV30 to TRBJ1-5; 7 nucleotides line up with TRBD1. With V trimmed by 3 bases and J by 0 bases, 8 bases remained unmatched. Germline CDR1 is GTSNPN and CDR2 is SVGIG (reference sequence). The CDR3 runs 16 residues. The DNA of the CDR3 is TGTGCCTGGAGGTCGGGACAGCCTTATAGCAATCAGCCCCAGCATTTT. Its translation is CAWRSGQPYSNQPQHF. Variable domain in full (rest from reference TRBV30 and TRBJ1-5): SQTIHQWPATLVQPVGSPLSLECTVEGTSNPNLYWYRQAAGRGLQLLFYSVGIGQISSEVPQNLSASRPQDRQFILSSKKLLLSDSGFYLCAWRSGQPYSNQPQHFGDGTRLSIL.

J is TRBJ2-3 and V is TRBV4-1; 7 bases are a match to TRBD1. This CDR3 is built from 16 residues. Germline trimming cut 0 bases from V and 6 bases from J; bases unmatched to any gene: 9. Germline assignment: CDR1 MGHRA and CDR2 YSYEKL. CDR3: CASSQDQKGAGDTQYF. The CDR3 DNA reads as TGCGCCAGCAGCCAAGATCAGAAGGGGGCCGGGGATACGCAGTATTTT.

The V gene is TRBV5-6, the J gene TRBJ2-7; 12 nucleotides align to TRBD2. Trimming at V came to 0 bases and at J to 5 bases, leaving 3 bases not matched to a gene. Germline CDR1 and CDR2: SGHDT and YYEEEE. The CDR3 totals 15 residues. The CDR3 region is CASSLGTSGTNEQYF. The DNA for the CDR3 is TGTGCCAGCAGCTTGGGGACTAGCGGGACTAACGAGCAGTACTTC.

V is TRBV27 and J is TRBJ2-6; 7 positions match TRBD2. Looked up from germline, CDR1 is MNHEY and CDR2 is SMNVEV (reference sequence). CDR3 length equals 16 residues. Trimming cost V 3 bases and J 4 bases; bases outside gene matches: 6. CDR3 protein: CASSLERGYGANVLTF. CDR3 DNA sequence: TGTGCCAGCAGTTTGGAGCGGGGATACGGGGCCAACGTCCTGACTTTC.

V and J are TRBV19 and TRBJ2-1, with 14 bases lining up with TRBD2. The V segment lost 7 bases and the J segment 6 bases; nucleotides outside the gene matches: 5. The CDR3 extends over 15 amino acids. CDR1 LNHDA and CDR2 SQIVND come from the germline V gene (reference sequence). CDR3 sequence (DNA): TGTGCCAGTATGTGGGGACTAGCGGGGGTCAATGAGCAGTTCTTC. Protein sequence: CASMWGLAGVNEQFF.

The rearrangement uses TRBV7-2 and TRBJ1-6, with D possibly matching TRBD1 (5 bases). CDR1 is SGHTA, CDR2 FQGNSA, per germline. Trimming shortened V by 2 bases and J by 6 bases, and 8 bases separated the two germline ends. The CDR3 length is 14 residues. This chain's CDR3 is CASSLQGSNSPLHF. The DNA of the CDR3 is TGTGCCAGCAGCTTACAGGGATCTAATTCACCCCTCCACTTT.

The chain couples TRBV4-1 to TRBJ2-7; 11 nucleotides agree with TRBD1. Trimming removed 3 bases from V and 2 bases from J; junction bases left unmatched: 6. This CDR3 comprises 16 residues. Germline V lookup: CDR1 MGHRA, CDR2 YSYEKL. The CDR3 here is CASSQDRGRPPYEQYF. The DNA of the CDR3 is TGCGCCAGCAGCCAGGACAGGGGGCGGCCTCCCTACGAGCAGTACTTC.

About this clone: This same CDR3 is encoded by further DNA sequences in the sample. The chain has TRBV7-2 and TRBJ2-1; D is perhaps TRBD2 (7 bases). This CDR3 contains 15 residues. Germline V CDR1 and CDR2: SGHTA, FQGNSA. Trimming removed 1 base at V and 3 bases at J, with 10 bases between. DNA for the CDR3: TGTGCCAGCAGCTTAGAGGGGGGGGGCTACAATGAGCAGTTCTTC. As protein: CASSLEGGGYNEQFF.

The V call is TRBV6-5, the J call TRBJ2-1; 14 bases align to TRBD2. The CDR3 is made up of 15 amino acids. CDR1 MNHEY and CDR2 SVGAGI come from the germline V gene. Germline trimming cut 4 bases from V and 4 bases from J; bases unmatched to any gene: 0. CDR3 sequence (DNA): TGTGCCAGCAGTTGGACTAGCGGGGGGTACAATGAGCAGTTCTTC. Translation gives CASSWTSGGYNEQFF.

With respect to this clone: Different DNA sequences within this sample yield the same CDR3. This chain links TRBV7-2 with TRBJ2-5, with a weak D call TRBD1 (6 bases). Germline V gene data show CDR1 as SGHTA and CDR2 as FQGNSA. V was clipped by 0 bases and J by 2 bases, with 7 bases between them. The CDR3 length is 14 residues. The CDR3 sequence is CASSLAGQQETQYF. CDR3 coding DNA: TGTGCCAGCAGCTTAGCGGGACAACAAGAGACCCAGTACTTC.

The J gene is TRBJ1-2, the V gene TRBV19; 7 bases map to TRBD1. The germline V gene encodes CDR1 LNHDA and CDR2 SQIVND (reference sequence). The CDR3 contains 16 residues. V shed 9 bases and J 0 bases; nucleotides not matched to a gene: 13. This chain's CDR3 is CASHDGGQAANYGYTF. CDR3 nucleotides: TGTGCCAGCCACGATGGAGGACAGGCTGCTAACTATGGCTACACCTTC.

The V and J genes are TRBV2 and TRBJ2-7; TRBD1 aligns across 11 bases. The CDR3 is made up of 14 amino acids. V gave up 6 bases and J gave up 4 bases; unmatched junction bases: 5. CDR1 SNHLY and CDR2 FYNNEI come from the germline V gene. CDR3 amino acids: CASRQGQGVYEQYF. DNA for the CDR3: TGTGCCAGCAGACAGGGACAGGGGGTTTACGAGCAGTACTTC.

J is TRBJ1-1 and V is TRBV7-6, with TRBD1 matching 7 bases. CDR3 length: 14 amino acids. Germline-derived CDR1 and CDR2 are SGHVS and FNYEAQ. J gave up 0 bases and V 3 bases, and 1 base lay outside the gene matches. The CDR3 protein is CASSLGQMNTEAFF. CDR3 nucleotides: TGTGCCAGCAGCTTGGGACAGATGAACACTGAAGCTTTCTTT.

The gene calls are TRBV5-1 and TRBJ2-7, with 8 bases identical to TRBD2. J was trimmed by 0 bases and V by 5 bases; bases with no gene match: 1. Per the germline V gene, CDR1 is SGHRS and CDR2 is YFSETQ. This CDR3 comprises 13 residues. CDR3 residues: CASSGTSSYEQYF. In DNA, the CDR3 is TGCGCCAGCAGTGGGACTAGCTCCTACGAGCAGTACTTC.

This chain connects TRBV7-3 to TRBJ2-1; 8 nucleotides align to TRBD2. Trimming cost V 5 bases and J 0 bases; bases outside gene matches: 3. The CDR3 totals 15 residues. Germline CDR1 and CDR2: SGHTA and FQGTGA. In DNA form, the CDR3 reads TGTGCCAGCAGCCCTACTAGCGGCTCCTACAATGAGCAGTTCTTC. Translating gives CASSPTSGSYNEQFF.

This clone was counted ten times or more. This sequence joins TRBV12-5 and TRBJ2-1, with D unresolved. CDR3 length equals 14 residues. CDR1 and CDR2 from the germline V gene are LGHNT and FRNRAP. With 1 base removed from V and 0 bases from J, the gap between germline ends came to 4 bases. CDR3 residues: CASGLGSSYNEQFF. DNA for the CDR3: TGTGCTAGTGGTTTGGGGAGCTCCTACAATGAGCAGTTCTTC. Full variable domain (rest looked up from reference TRBV12-5 and TRBJ2-1): DARVTQTPRHKVTEMGQEVTMRCQPILGHNTVFWYRQTMMQGLELLAYFRNRAPLDDSGMPKDRFSAEMPDATLATLKIQPSEPRDSAVYFCASGLGSSYNEQFFGPGTRLTVL.

This clone occurred once. V is TRBV7-2 and J is TRBJ2-5, with 8 bases lining up with TRBD2. There are 15 residues in the CDR3. CDR1 is SGHTA and CDR2 is FQGNSA in the germline V gene. The V gene end was trimmed by 2 bases and the J gene end by 4 bases; junction bases not matched to a gene: 6. This chain's CDR3 is CASSLRRGAGETQYF. The CDR3 DNA sequence: TGTGCCAGCAGCTTACGGCGGGGGGCTGGAGAGACCCAGTACTTC.

The chain uses TRBV5-6 and TRBJ2-5; 12 bases agree with TRBD1. CDR3 length equals 15 residues. V shed 4 bases, J shed 4 bases, and the junction held 5 bases outside the gene matches. Germline values: CDR1 SGHDT, CDR2 YYEEEE. The chain's CDR3 is CASSRDRGLGETQYF. The CDR3 coding sequence is TGTGCCAGCAGCCGGGACAGGGGGCTTGGAGAGACCCAGTACTTC. Based on the CDR3 plus reference TRBV5-6 and TRBJ2-5, the full variable domain is DAGVTQSPTHLIKTRGQQVTLRCSPKSGHDTVSWYQQALGQGPQFIFQYYEEEERQRGNFPDRFSGHQFPNYSSELNVNALLLGDSALYLCASSRDRGLGETQYFGPGTRLLVL.

The chain has TRBV13 and TRBJ2-6; 7 nucleotides line up with TRBD1. Germline CDR1 reads PRHDT; CDR2 reads FYEKMQ (reference sequence). The J segment lost 4 bases and the V segment lost 6 bases, leaving 12 bases of the junction unmatched. The CDR3 is made up of 17 amino acids. As DNA, the CDR3 is TGTGCCAGCAGTCCGGGACAGAGGATTGCCGGGGCCAACGTCCTGACTTTC. Its protein is CASSPGQRIAGANVLTF.

The rearrangement links TRBV7-9 to TRBJ1-2, with a tentative D call TRBD1 (6 bases). From germline, CDR1 is SEHNR and CDR2 FQNEAQ (reference sequence). The CDR3 spans 13 residues. CDR3 sequence reads: CAFEGGPNYGYTF. The CDR3 nucleotides read TGTGCTTTCGAAGGGGGTCCTAACTATGGCTACACCTTC.